This T cell receptor beta chain was documented in a study of blood T cell repertoires in COVID-19. Study at large: Acute and convalescent COVID-19 samples came from the United States, Italy and Spain.

Germline-derived CDR1 and CDR2 are DFQATT and SNEGSKA (reference sequence). The CDR3 spans 12 residues. Trimming removed 3 bases from V and 4 bases from J; junction bases left unmatched: 3. Individuals aged about 18 to 89 years were recruited from 24 US areas. What the recovered Cohort 3 donors had was two negative PCRs, clearance, or symptom resolution. Libraries were prepared by immunoSEQ multiplex PCR; TCRdb keeps only in-frame clonotypes and omits some of them. Found here are 200,000 to 250,000 clones, more than 80% of them singletons; the top ten hold approximately 9.2%. This chain links TRBV20-1 with TRBJ2-7, with TRBD2 matching over 7 bases. The TCR sequence derives from a man aged 35 to 55 who had recovered from COVID-19. What was sequenced was PBMCs or T cells enriched from blood (not recorded which). CDR3 DNA sequence: TGCAGTGCTAGTCCTAGCGGTTACGAGCAGTACTTC. Protein product: CSASPSGYEQYF.